The source of this T cell receptor (beta chain) is a study of T cell repertoires in cytomegalovirus infection. At the level of the study: Public TCR beta signatures indicated both CMV infection and matching HLA type. Study-level points and caveats: Carriage of CMV together with the relevant HLA was identifiable through cumulative public TCR beta family frequency.

One entry per CDR3 protein results from TCRdb running MiXCR on the reads. The sample consists of 360,000 or so distinct CDR3 sequences, about 35% of them appearing once. Worth noting for this clonotype: Its matching antigen is unknown.

Trimming removed 5 bases at V and 7 bases at J, with 9 bases between. This CDR3 is built from 11 residues. Germline V gives CDR1 SEHNR, CDR2 FQNEAQ (reference sequence). The TCR sequence derives from a human donor in good health (CMV status not recorded). Some clones in this sample may be carry-over from other donors' samples. V and J are TRBV7-9 and TRBJ2-7; D possibly matches TRBD1 or TRBD2 (5 bases each). The sample here was cultured PBMCs, taken from culture after CMV antigen stimulation. The CDR3 DNA reads as TGTGCCAGCAGCGGGACCTTGGAGCAGTACTTC. Translated: CASSGTLEQYF.